The TCR beta chain under discussion was sequenced for a study of T-cell memory formation after mild COVID-19. Study summary: TCR clustering was largely donor specific.

In this sample, this clonotype turned up many times. Its antigen is currently unknown. This may stem from a read error, because a much larger clone lies one nucleotide away. Germline CDR1 reads LGHNA; CDR2 reads YNFKEQ. The J segment lost 4 bases and the V segment lost 0 bases, leaving 2 bases of the junction unmatched. The CDR3 length is 15 residues. Using constant-segment primers, 5'RACE produced TCR alpha and TCR beta cDNA libraries carrying sample barcodes and UMIs. TCRdb re-analysed the 5' RACE reads in MiXCR, keeping a single row per CDR3 protein. Of about 350,000 distinct CDR3 sequences listed, roughly 15% are singletons. The study's findings and limits: For contracting clones, CD4+ ones sat mainly in CM and EM, CD8+ in EMRA.

Input material: PBMCs or a T cell subset sorted from them (not recorded which). The sequence was obtained from a man in his late teens or twenties who had mild COVID-19 (a few samples of this study predate the infection). Cell type and time point are not known. The V and J genes are TRBV4-2 and TRBJ2-3, with 9 bases identical to TRBD2. The CDR3 DNA is TGTGCCAGCAGCCAAGAGCGGGGGGGCCCAGATACGCAGTATTTT. Amino acid sequence: CASSQERGGPDTQYF.